The 27 T cell receptor beta chains reported below all come from one sample, sequenced in a study of graft-versus-host responses after intestinal transplantation (TCRdb year 2021). The receptor library was made with the immunoSEQ multiplex PCR assay. This immuneACCESS table, as held by TCRdb, lists in-frame sequences with V and J called but not all clones. Of the missing ones, under half trace to an unresolved V gene in checked studies; the others have no known cause. Within this sample are roughly 60,000 clones, with 70% to 90% of them counted one time only. 1.5% to 2% of the sample is taken by the ten largest. The starting material was PBMCs, obtained 26 days after transplant. The source is a human patient who received an intestinal transplant, so some T cells may come from the graft donor.

V is TRBV6-1 and J is TRBJ2-1, with D hard to call. Trimming removed 1 base at V and 0 bases at J, with 10 bases between. This CDR3 has 16 amino acids. CDR1 MNHNS and CDR2 SASEGT come from the germline V gene. CDR3 loop: CASSEVRGSSYNEQFF. The CDR3 DNA sequence: TGTGCCAGCAGTGAAGTGCGCGGAAGCTCCTACAATGAGCAGTTCTTC.

This clone was seen more than once but under ten times. V and J are TRBV7-9 and TRBJ1-2; D is possibly TRBD1 (6 bases). Per germline, CDR1 SEHNR and CDR2 FQNEAQ (reference sequence). This CDR3 spans 14 amino acids. With 6 bases removed from V and 7 bases from J, the gap between germline ends came to 18 bases. In nucleotides, the CDR3 is TGTGCCAGCAGAGAGGACAGTCTTATGCGTGGCTACACCTTC. Protein: CASREDSLMRGYTF.

The chain carries TRBV6-5 and TRBJ2-3; TRBD2 is a possible D gene (7 bases). Deletions cut 2 bases from V and 1 base from J, with 10 bases between. The CDR3 has 15 amino acids. From germline, CDR1 is MNHEY and CDR2 SVGAGI. CDR3: CASSYGEGGTDTQYF. The CDR3 DNA sequence: TGTGCCAGCAGTTACGGGGAGGGGGGCACAGATACGCAGTATTTT.

This sequence joins TRBV15 and TRBJ2-1; 8 bases are shared with TRBD2. This CDR3 is 16 amino acids long. Germline V gene data show CDR1 as LNHNV and CDR2 as YYDKDF (reference sequence). The J segment lost 0 bases and the V segment lost 0 bases, leaving 1 base of the junction unmatched. In nucleotides, the CDR3 is TGTGCCACCAGCAGAGACGCGGGGGGCTCCTACAATGAGCAGTTCTTC. Translating gives CATSRDAGGSYNEQFF.

The gene calls are TRBV6-1 and TRBJ1-1, with 12 positions matching TRBD1. With V trimmed by 4 bases and J by 0 bases, 6 bases remained unmatched. Germline V gene sequence: CDR1 MNHNS, CDR2 SASEGT. The CDR3 is 17 residues long. This CDR3 reads CASSGRDRGPMNTEAFF. As DNA, the CDR3 is TGTGCCAGCAGTGGCCGGGACAGGGGGCCTATGAACACTGAAGCTTTCTTT.

This clone was seen once. The chain is built from TRBV7-6 and TRBJ1-5; D is uncertain. From germline, CDR1 is SGHVS and CDR2 FNYEAQ. V was clipped by 4 bases and J by 9 bases, with 16 bases between them. The CDR3 is 14 amino acids. The DNA for the CDR3 is TGTGCCAGCAGCTCCCGCAGTGGGCCTGGGCCCCAGCATTTT. Translated: CASSSRSGPGPQHF.

The V gene is TRBV6-1, the J gene TRBJ2-7; 9 bases fit TRBD2. The CDR3 runs to 15 residues. J lost 3 bases, V lost 5 bases, and 8 bases had no gene match. Germline loops: CDR1 MNHNS, CDR2 SASEGT. CDR3 in DNA: TGTGCCAGCAGTAGATCTGGACTAGCGCACTACGAGCAGTACGTC. Its protein product is CASSRSGLAHYEQYV.

The chain's CDR3 is CASSRYGTAYGYTF. CDR3 nucleotides: TGTGCCAGCAGTCGATATGGGACAGCATATGGCTACACCTTC. This chain joins TRBV7-9 and TRBJ1-2; 7 bases are shared with TRBD1. CDR3 length: 14 amino acids. V shed 6 bases, J shed 5 bases, and the junction held 9 bases outside the gene matches. CDR1 and CDR2 (germline): SEHNR, FQNEAQ (reference sequence).

This chain connects TRBV6-5 to TRBJ2-2; unclear D gene. The CDR3 loop spans 16 amino acids. The germline V gene has CDR1 MNHEY and CDR2 SVGAGI. Between the trimmed V and J ends, which lost 2 bases and 1 base, there was a span of 11 bases. CDR3 residues: CASSYNQGGNTGELFF. CDR3 nucleotide sequence: TGTGCCAGCAGTTACAATCAAGGCGGGAACACCGGGGAGCTGTTTTTT.

The chain couples TRBV7-9 to TRBJ2-1, with a possible D match to TRBD1 (7 bases). This CDR3 has 16 residues. The V end lost 8 bases, the J end lost 0 bases, and 17 bases lay between the germline ends. From germline, CDR1 is SEHNR and CDR2 FQNEAQ (reference sequence). The CDR3 loop is CASGIRRDSSYNEQFF. The CDR3 DNA reads TGTGCCAGCGGTATTCGGCGGGACAGCTCCTACAATGAGCAGTTCTTC. Variable domain in full (rest from reference TRBV7-9 and TRBJ2-1): DTGVSQNPRHKITKRGQNVTFRCDPISEHNRLYWYRQTLGQGPEFLTYFQNEAQLEKSRLLSDRFSAERPKGSFSTLEIQRTEQGDSAMYLCASGIRRDSSYNEQFFGPGTRLTVL.

The V call is TRBV10-3, the J call TRBJ2-2; 10 bases match TRBD2. J was trimmed by 0 bases and V by 10 bases; bases with no gene match: 17. Germline V gene data show CDR1 as ENHRY and CDR2 as SYGVKD. The CDR3 totals 19 residues. CDR3 sequence: CATSRGAGGPVSNTGELFF. The DNA of the CDR3 is TGTGCCACTTCCAGGGGAGCGGGAGGGCCCGTGTCGAACACCGGGGAGCTGTTTTTT.

This clone came up once. This chain uses TRBV13 with TRBJ2-3, with D possibly being TRBD2 (6 bases). This CDR3 contains 16 residues. The germline gives CDR1 PRHDT, CDR2 FYEKMQ (reference sequence). The germline V and J ends were trimmed by 1 base and 1 base, with 12 bases remaining between them. The chain's CDR3 is CASSLERASRTDTQYF. The CDR3 DNA sequence: TGTGCCAGCAGCTTAGAGCGGGCCAGCCGCACAGATACGCAGTATTTT.

V and J are TRBV19 and TRBJ1-5; D perhaps matches TRBD1 (6 bases). Trimming cost V 6 bases and J 7 bases, with 16 bases left between them. The CDR3 covers 14 residues. Germline CDR1 is LNHDA and CDR2 is SQIVND (reference sequence). The CDR3: CASSLGGAAQPQHF. CDR3 DNA sequence: TGTGCCAGTAGCTTGGGGGGGGCGGCCCAGCCCCAGCATTTT.

This rearrangement joins TRBV4-2 to TRBJ2-3; TRBD2 aligns across 8 bases. CDR3 length: 16 residues. V was pared by 0 bases and J by 4 bases, with 6 bases of the junction left unmatched. Germline-derived CDR1 and CDR2 are LGHNA and YNFKEQ. The CDR3 loop is CASSQEVAGGSDTQYF. DNA of the CDR3: TGTGCCAGCAGCCAAGAAGTGGCGGGAGGCTCAGATACGCAGTATTTT.

The V gene is TRBV28, the J gene TRBJ1-1; D is perhaps TRBD1 (5 bases). V was cut by 3 bases and J by 6 bases, with 14 bases left in between. Per the germline V gene, CDR1 is MDHEN and CDR2 is SYDVKM. This CDR3 has 14 amino acids. For the CDR3, the DNA is TGTGCCAGCAGTTTCCAGGGAGGAGTGGCTGAAGCTTTCTTT. Translating it yields CASSFQGGVAEAFF.

The chain is built from TRBV15 and TRBJ2-1; 8 nucleotides agree with TRBD2. J gave up 0 bases and V 3 bases, and 4 bases lay outside the gene matches. The CDR3 has 16 residues. Germline V gene data show CDR1 as LNHNV and CDR2 as YYDKDF (reference sequence). CDR3 sequence: CATSRAGGYSYNEQFF. Here the CDR3 DNA reads TGTGCCACCAGCAGGGCGGGGGGCTACTCCTACAATGAGCAGTTCTTC.

J is TRBJ2-5 and V is TRBV10-1; D uncertain. This CDR3 has 13 residues. From germline, CDR1 is WNHNN and CDR2 SYGVQD (reference sequence). The V end lost 3 bases, the J end lost 7 bases, and 12 bases lay between the germline ends. The DNA for the CDR3 is TGCGCCAGCAGTGATTCACCCAGAGGGACCCAGTACTTC. Encoded protein: CASSDSPRGTQYF.

The chain carries TRBV11-2 and TRBJ2-7; tentatively, D is TRBD2 (6 bases). Germline CDR1 reads SGHAT; CDR2 reads FQNNGV. The CDR3 is 16 residues long. The V end lost 0 bases, the J end lost 0 bases, and 12 bases lay between the germline ends. The CDR3 here is CASSLDGRAISYEQYF. The CDR3 region has the DNA TGTGCCAGCAGCTTAGACGGGAGAGCTATCTCCTACGAGCAGTACTTC. The variable domain in full, with the rest retrieved from reference TRBV11-2 and TRBJ2-7, is EAGVAQSPRYKIIEKRQSVAFWCNPISGHATLYWYQQILGQGPKLLIQFQNNGVVDDSQLPKDRFSAERLKGVDSTLKIQPAKLEDSAVYLCASSLDGRAISYEQYFGPGTRLTVT.

This clone was picked up a small number of times. The chain is built from TRBV19 and TRBJ1-3; tentatively, D is TRBD1 (6 bases). Germline V gene data show CDR1 as LNHDA and CDR2 as SQIVND (reference sequence). The V gene lost 5 bases and the J gene lost 3 bases, with 14 bases spanning the gap. The CDR3 extends over 15 amino acids. Here the CDR3 reads CASSPTGFVGNTIYF. For the CDR3, the DNA is TGTGCCAGTAGTCCAACAGGGTTTGTTGGAAACACCATATATTTT. Supplemented by reference TRBV19 and TRBJ1-3, the full variable domain reads DGGITQSPKYLFRKEGQNVTLSCEQNLNHDAMYWYRQDPGQGLRLIYYSQIVNDFQKGDIAEGYSVSREKKESFPLTVTSAQKNPTAFYLCASSPTGFVGNTIYFGEGSWLTVV.

This clone has only one observation. V and J are TRBV5-1 and TRBJ1-1; D gene uncertain. Trimming took 1 base from V and 1 from J, leaving 8 bases between them. The CDR3 spans 14 residues. Per germline, CDR1 SGHRS and CDR2 YFSETQ. CDR3 residues: CASSLPGWNTEAFF. CDR3 nucleotide sequence: TGCGCCAGCAGCTTGCCGGGATGGAACACTGAAGCTTTCTTT.

The chain has TRBV19 and TRBJ2-2; a possible D gene is TRBD2 (7 bases). The germline V and J ends were trimmed by 7 bases and 9 bases, with 21 bases remaining between them. Germline V gene sequence: CDR1 LNHDA, CDR2 SQIVND (reference sequence). This CDR3 region has 15 residues. The CDR3 DNA reads TGTGCCAGTATGGCGGGAGAGGGGGGGTCCCGGGAGCTGTTTTTT. Translating it yields CASMAGEGGSRELFF.

This clone was seen a few times. The chain is built from TRBV4-2 and TRBJ2-7; D uncertain. The V and J ends lost 0 bases and 0 bases respectively, with 15 bases between them. Germline lookup yields CDR1 LGHNA and CDR2 YNFKEQ. CDR3 length equals 17 residues. The CDR3 loop is CASSQDLDTVVSYEQYF. The CDR3 DNA sequence: TGTGCCAGCAGCCAAGATCTTGATACAGTAGTCTCCTACGAGCAGTACTTC.

The chain joins TRBV2 to TRBJ2-7; D gene uncertain. Per the germline V gene, CDR1 is SNHLY and CDR2 is FYNNEI. V was trimmed by 2 bases and J by 3 bases, leaving 14 bases between them. CDR3 length: 15 amino acids. DNA for the CDR3: TGTGCCAGCAGTGAACTTCGGGTTTCCCTCTACGAGCAGTACTTC. Translation gives CASSELRVSLYEQYF.

This clone was picked up one time. The J gene is TRBJ2-3, the V gene TRBV7-9, with 8 bases aligning to TRBD1. Germline trimming cut 3 bases from V and 6 bases from J; bases unmatched to any gene: 8. The germline gives CDR1 SEHNR, CDR2 FQNEAQ (reference sequence). The CDR3 has 15 amino acids. CDR3 coding DNA: TGTGCCAGCAGCTTTCTGACAGGGGTCGGGGATACGCAGTATTTT. This codes for CASSFLTGVGDTQYF.

The V call is TRBV27, the J call TRBJ2-7, with D tentatively TRBD2 (6 bases). CDR1 is MNHEY, CDR2 SMNVEV, per germline (reference sequence). The V and J ends lost 6 bases and 3 bases respectively, with 18 bases between them. The length of the CDR3 is 15 residues. The CDR3 region has the DNA TGTGCCAGCAGCACCGGTTGGGGGGACCTCTACGAGCAGTACGTC. It encodes CASSTGWGDLYEQYV.

This chain connects TRBV10-3 to TRBJ1-1; D not certain. V lost 6 bases, J lost 4 bases, and 12 bases lay in between. Germline values: CDR1 ENHRY, CDR2 SYGVKD. This CDR3 has 13 amino acids. The CDR3 DNA sequence: TGTGCCATCAGCGTTTCTCACATCACTGAAGCTTTCTTT. It is translated as CAISVSHITEAFF.

A note on this clone: Other DNA sequences in the same sample also yield this CDR3. The chain links TRBV28 to TRBJ2-3; 11 bases are shared with TRBD2. The CDR3 runs to 15 residues. Trimming cost V 6 bases and J 6 bases; bases outside gene matches: 8. Germline V CDR1 and CDR2: MDHEN, SYDVKM. The CDR3: CASSLAGGPPDTQYF. The CDR3 coding sequence is TGTGCCAGCAGCCTAGCGGGAGGCCCTCCGGATACGCAGTATTTT.